Below, 3 T cell receptor beta chains from the same sample are listed, as sequenced in a study of chemoradiotherapy in HPV16-positive cancers. The data were produced by immunoSEQ multiplex PCR, yet TCRdb's version contains in-frame clones alone and is incomplete. The sample records roughly 34,000 clones, about 86% being singletons. Sample: blood, taken from a patient who underwent chemoradiotherapy. The source is a human donor with HPV-associated anogenital cancer.

The chain employs TRBV10-3 and TRBJ1-2; a weak D match, TRBD1 (6 bases). V lost 3 bases and J 5 bases, leaving 13 bases between the germline ends. CDR3 length equals 14 residues. Germline CDR1 reads ENHRY; CDR2 reads SYGVKD. CDR3 DNA sequence: TGTGCCATCAGTGACTTGGACAGCCTTTATGGCTACACCTTC. Encoded protein: CAISDLDSLYGYTF.

CDR3 loop: CASAYREGEKLFF. CDR3 bases: TGTGCCAGCGCTTACAGGGAGGGTGAAAAACTGTTTTTT. The V gene is TRBV7-9, the J gene TRBJ1-4; D might be TRBD1 (6 bases). The germline gives CDR1 SEHNR, CDR2 FQNEAQ (reference sequence). The CDR3 loop spans 13 amino acids. V was cut by 8 bases and J by 7 bases, with 14 bases left in between.

Of note for this clone: At one of its ends the junction is not consistent with the germline gene, which may arise from a read error. The gene calls are TRBV29-1 and TRBJ1-2; 10 positions agree with TRBD1. Germline V CDR1 and CDR2: SQVTM, ANQGSEA. The CDR3 is 10 amino acids. CDR3 protein: CSVGDRGLAF. For the CDR3, the DNA is TGCAGCGTTGGCGACAGGGGGCTTGCCTTC. The full variable domain, in which reference TRBV29-1 and TRBJ1-2 provide the parts outside the CDR3, is SAVISQKPSRDICQRGTSLTIQCQVDSQVTMMFWYRQQPGQSLTLIATANQGSEATYESGFVIDKFPISRPNLTFSTLTVSNMSPEDSSIYLCSVGDRGLAFGSGTRLTVV.